One and the same sample provided the 18 T cell receptor beta chains below, sequenced in a study of T cell changes during pregnancy in multiple sclerosis. Generated by immunoSEQ multiplex PCR, the TCRdb table keeps only in-frame clones and is missing some. The sample includes about 51,000 clones, 90% to 95% seen only once; the top ten take 0.55% to 0.75%. The starting material was CD4+ T cells from peripheral blood mononuclear cells, obtained in the second trimester of pregnancy. All receptors derive from a female donor with multiple sclerosis, enrolled in a pregnancy study.

The chain links TRBV7-9 to TRBJ1-4; D not resolved. There are 14 residues in the CDR3. Germline CDR1 SEHNR, CDR2 FQNEAQ (reference sequence). With 5 bases removed from V and 0 bases from J, the gap between germline ends came to 7 bases. DNA of the CDR3: TGTGCCAGCAGCAGACTTGCAACTAATGAAAAACTGTTTTTT. Translation: CASSRLATNEKLFF.

This chain joins TRBV19 and TRBJ1-2; no firm D call. CDR1 and CDR2 from the germline V gene are LNHDA and SQIVND (reference sequence). V was pared by 2 bases and J by 0 bases, with 10 bases between. The CDR3 has 15 amino acids. CDR3 in DNA: TGTGCCAGTAGTATAACTGGGCTATCTAACTATGGCTACACCTTC. It encodes CASSITGLSNYGYTF. Based on the CDR3 plus reference TRBV19 and TRBJ1-2, the full variable domain is DGGITQSPKYLFRKEGQNVTLSCEQNLNHDAMYWYRQDPGQGLRLIYYSQIVNDFQKGDIAEGYSVSREKKESFPLTVTSAQKNPTAFYLCASSITGLSNYGYTFGSGTRLTVV.

The chain uses TRBV7-9 and TRBJ2-5; possible D gene TRBD2, 6 bases. V lost 5 bases and J lost 4, with 14 bases in between. CDR1 is SEHNR, CDR2 FQNEAQ, per germline (reference sequence). The CDR3 loop spans 14 amino acids. CDR3 sequence (DNA): TGTGCCAGCAGCCCGAGACTAGTTTCAGAGACCCAGTACTTC. It translates to CASSPRLVSETQYF.

The J gene is TRBJ2-5, the V gene TRBV5-4, with D possibly matching TRBD1 (5 bases). CDR1 and CDR2 from the germline V gene are SGHNT and YYREEE (reference sequence). This CDR3 has 15 residues. Trimming removed 0 bases at V and 4 bases at J, with 13 bases between. CDR3 nucleotides: TGTGCCAGCAGCTTGGAATTGGGGCTGGGAGAGACCCAGTACTTC. The encoded protein is CASSLELGLGETQYF. Full variable domain (remainder filled in from reference TRBV5-4 and TRBJ2-5): ETGVTQSPTHLIKTRGQQVTLRCSSQSGHNTVSWYQQALGQGPQFIFQYYREEENGRGNFPPRFSGLQFPNYSSELNVNALELDDSALYLCASSLELGLGETQYFGPGTRLLVL.

The chain is built from TRBV9 and TRBJ2-5; the match to TRBD1 covers 11 bases. There are 16 residues in the CDR3. Germline CDR1 and CDR2: SGDLS and YYNGEE. Trimming at V came to 1 base and at J to 4 bases, leaving 6 bases not matched to a gene. CDR3 region: CASSVTGTGGRETQYF. CDR3 DNA: TGTGCCAGCAGCGTAACAGGGACAGGGGGTAGAGAGACCCAGTACTTC.

The chain recombines TRBV6-1 with TRBJ1-1; no firm D call. The germline V gene encodes CDR1 MNHNS and CDR2 SASEGT. V gave up 1 base and J gave up 1 base, with 10 bases separating them. The CDR3 runs 15 residues. The CDR3 reads CASSEERITNTEAFF. The CDR3 nucleotides read TGTGCCAGCAGTGAAGAGAGGATTACGAACACTGAAGCTTTCTTT.

This chain uses TRBV5-1 with TRBJ2-7; D is possibly TRBD1 (9 bases). The CDR3 has 16 residues. Germline CDR1 SGHRS, CDR2 YFSETQ. V was pared by 2 bases and J by 4 bases, with 19 bases between. CDR3 loop: CASSFGGGQGAYEQYF. The CDR3 nucleotides read TGCGCCAGCAGCTTCGGGGGGGGACAGGGAGCGTACGAGCAGTACTTC.

This chain joins TRBV28 and TRBJ2-5, with 8 positions matching TRBD1. CDR1 is MDHEN and CDR2 is SYDVKM in the germline V gene. The CDR3 loop spans 16 amino acids. With 4 bases clipped from V and 5 bases from J, the junction kept 12 bases outside the gene matches. As DNA, the CDR3 is TGTGCCAGCAGTTCCCTTTCGGACAGGGCAGGGGAGACCCAGTACTTC. This gives the protein CASSSLSDRAGETQYF.

CDR3 residues: CASSSLAGGPYEQYF. The CDR3 DNA reads as TGCGCCAGCAGCTCCTTAGCGGGGGGCCCCTACGAGCAGTACTTC. The rearrangement uses TRBV5-1 and TRBJ2-7; 10 positions agree with TRBD2. The CDR3 is 15 residues long. In germline, CDR1 is SGHRS, CDR2 YFSETQ. J was trimmed by 2 bases and V by 3 bases; bases with no gene match: 5.

Concerning this clone: The same CDR3 is also encoded by other DNA sequences in this sample. The gene calls are TRBV6-6 and TRBJ1-1; the D is unclear. The CDR3 extends over 11 amino acids. Germline-derived CDR1 and CDR2 are MNHNY and SVGAGI (reference sequence). Trimming took off 8 bases at V and 4 bases at J, with 8 bases between the two ends. CDR3 sequence: CASRGGTEAFF. The CDR3 DNA reads as TGTGCCAGCCGGGGTGGCACTGAAGCTTTCTTT.

This rearrangement joins TRBV29-1 to TRBJ1-2, with D uncertain. This CDR3 is 14 amino acids long. Per the germline V gene, CDR1 is SQVTM and CDR2 is ANQGSEA. Trimming left V 5 bases short and J 2 bases short, with 15 bases between. The CDR3 region is CSVQSGNPNYGYTF. DNA of the CDR3: TGCAGCGTTCAGTCAGGTAACCCAAACTATGGCTACACCTTC.

The CDR3 DNA reads TGTGCCAGCAGTTTGCGGGGGCCCGCCTACGAGCAGTACTTC. Protein sequence: CASSLRGPAYEQYF. This chain joins TRBV28 and TRBJ2-7; perhaps TRBD2 as D (7 bases). The CDR3 is made up of 14 amino acids. CDR1 is MDHEN and CDR2 is SYDVKM in the germline V gene. Trimming stripped 3 bases from V and 2 bases from J, with 11 bases between.

V is TRBV9 and J is TRBJ1-3, with 7 bases fitting TRBD1. V shed 5 bases, J shed 2 bases, and the junction held 16 bases outside the gene matches. This CDR3 is 18 amino acids long. The V gene's germline CDR1 is SGDLS and CDR2 YYNGEE. The CDR3 bases are TGTGCCAGCAGGTTGGGGATAACTTCAGGGGGAGCTGGAAACACCATATATTTT. Translation: CASRLGITSGGAGNTIYF.

The chain links TRBV19 to TRBJ2-5, with TRBD2 identical over 8 bases. The trim removed 8 bases at V and 4 bases at J, leaving 9 bases unmatched. This CDR3 comprises 14 residues. CDR1 is LNHDA and CDR2 is SQIVND in the germline V gene (reference sequence). CDR3 DNA sequence: TGTGCCAGTTCTTTAGCGGGATTAAGAGAGACCCAGTACTTC. It specifies CASSLAGLRETQYF. Drawing the rest from reference TRBV19 and TRBJ2-5, the complete variable domain is DGGITQSPKYLFRKEGQNVTLSCEQNLNHDAMYWYRQDPGQGLRLIYYSQIVNDFQKGDIAEGYSVSREKKESFPLTVTSAQKNPTAFYLCASSLAGLRETQYFGPGTRLLVL.

The V gene is TRBV10-2, the J gene TRBJ1-3; D unresolved. The CDR3 runs to 14 residues. Germline assignment: CDR1 WSHSY and CDR2 SAAADI. Trimming removed 4 bases from V and 0 bases from J, with 7 bases in between. This CDR3 reads CASSGLISGNTIYF. The CDR3 nucleotides read TGCGCCAGCAGTGGACTAATCTCTGGAAACACCATATATTTT.

This clone was recorded once. V gene TRBV7-9 combines with J gene TRBJ1-1; the D gene is possibly TRBD1 (5 bases). V dropped 5 bases and J dropped 4 bases, with 17 bases sitting between them. Germline V CDR1 and CDR2: SEHNR, FQNEAQ (reference sequence). This CDR3 has 15 residues. CDR3 bases: TGTGCCAGCAGCCCACGACAGATATCGGCCACTGAAGCTTTCTTT. It is translated as CASSPRQISATEAFF.

The chain uses TRBV4-2 and TRBJ1-1; no reliable D call. Trimming removed 1 base at V and 3 bases at J, with 9 bases between. The germline V gene encodes CDR1 LGHNA and CDR2 YNFKEQ. This CDR3 comprises 14 residues. The CDR3 sequence is CASSQVREDTEAFF. The CDR3, as DNA: TGTGCCAGCAGCCAAGTGAGGGAGGACACTGAAGCTTTCTTT.

The J gene is TRBJ1-1, the V gene TRBV19; no clear D gene. Trimming removed 4 bases from V and 6 bases from J, with 9 bases in between. This CDR3 region has 12 residues. CDR1 LNHDA and CDR2 SQIVND come from the germline V gene (reference sequence). The CDR3 loop reads CASSTVRAEAFF. CDR3 nucleotide sequence: TGTGCCAGTAGTACCGTGAGGGCTGAAGCTTTCTTT.